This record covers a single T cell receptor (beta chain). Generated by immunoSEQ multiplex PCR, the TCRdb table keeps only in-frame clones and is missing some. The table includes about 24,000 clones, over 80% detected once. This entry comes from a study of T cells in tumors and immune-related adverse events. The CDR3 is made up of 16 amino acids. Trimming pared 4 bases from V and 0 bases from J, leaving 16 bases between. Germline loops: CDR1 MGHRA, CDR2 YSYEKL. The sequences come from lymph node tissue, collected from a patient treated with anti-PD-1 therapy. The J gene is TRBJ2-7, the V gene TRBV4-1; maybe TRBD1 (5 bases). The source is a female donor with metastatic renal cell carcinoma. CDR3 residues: CASSLDRQSVSYEQYF. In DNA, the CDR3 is TGCGCCAGCAGCCTCGATAGACAGAGCGTCTCCTACGAGCAGTACTTC.